The clone carrying this T cell receptor beta chain was detected only a few times. Its antigen is unknown. These data are taken from a study of cytomegalovirus exposure and HLA in healthy donors. Across the whole study: Earlier, almost 120 million unique TCR beta sequences were recovered from approximately 180 million T cells by an analysis. Study findings and constraints: Using the classifier, cytomegalovirus status was reportedly diagnosed with high specificity and sensitivity. The investigators catalogued 150 to 200 TCR beta chains as cytomegalovirus-associated.

The PCR employed 60 Vbeta primers together with 13 Jbeta primers. This table comes from immunoSEQ multiplex PCR, and its TCRdb copy is limited to in-frame clones, with some not included. Altogether 40,000 or so clones are present, around two thirds being singletons, with the ten largest covering about 8.5%. The sequenced material came from PBMCs. This receptor was obtained from a human donor in good health.

The CDR3 DNA is TGCGCCAGCAGCTCGGGGGGGGCCGGGGAGACCCAGTACTTC. Its translation: CASSSGGAGETQYF. The chain joins TRBV5-1 to TRBJ2-5; TRBD2 aligns across 8 bases. Losses at the gene ends were 3 bases for V and 5 bases for J; bases not matched to a gene: 6. Germline V gene lookup returns CDR1 SGHRS and CDR2 YFSETQ. The CDR3 totals 14 residues.